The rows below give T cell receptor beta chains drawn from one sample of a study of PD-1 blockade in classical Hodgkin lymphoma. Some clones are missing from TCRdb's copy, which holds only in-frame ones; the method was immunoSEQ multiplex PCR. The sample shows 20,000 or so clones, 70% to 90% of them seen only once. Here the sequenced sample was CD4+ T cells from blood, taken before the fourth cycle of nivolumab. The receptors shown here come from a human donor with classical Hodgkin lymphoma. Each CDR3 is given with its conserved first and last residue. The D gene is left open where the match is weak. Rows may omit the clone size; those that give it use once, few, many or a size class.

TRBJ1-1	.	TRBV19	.	TGTGCCAGCAAGAAGACAGCCGGGGTGAACACTGAAGCTTTCTTT	CASKKTAGVNTEAFF
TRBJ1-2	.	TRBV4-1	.	TGCGCCAGCAGCCAAACGTCAGGACAGACTCCTTACTATGGCTACACCTTC	CASSQTSGQTPYYGYTF
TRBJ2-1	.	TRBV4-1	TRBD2	TGCGCCAGCAGCCAAGATAGGCTAGCGGGAGGGGTCAATGAGCAGTTCTTC	CASSQDRLAGGVNEQFF
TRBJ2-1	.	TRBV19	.	TGTGCCAGTAGTACCCCCCTCCTCAATGAGCAGTTCTTC	CASSTPLLNEQFF
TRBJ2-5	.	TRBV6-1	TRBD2	TGTGCCAGCAGAGAGACTAGCGGGAGTGCTAAGACCCAGTACTTC	CASRETSGSAKTQYF
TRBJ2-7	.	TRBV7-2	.	TGTGCCAGCAGCCCCCACTCCTACGAGCAGTACTTC	CASSPHSYEQYF
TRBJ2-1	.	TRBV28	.	TGTGCCAGCACCGTACTCGGCGGAAACTACAATGAGCAGTTCTTC	CASTVLGGNYNEQFF
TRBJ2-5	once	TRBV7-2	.	TGTGCCAGCAGCTACAGGGGGGGGACCCAGTACTTC	CASSYRGGTQYF
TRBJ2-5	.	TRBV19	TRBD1	TGTGCCAGTAGTATCCGGACAGGGCGGGAGACCCAGTACTTC	CASSIRTGRETQYF
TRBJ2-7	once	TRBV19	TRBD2	TGTGCCAGTAGTACCGTAGCGGGAACCTACGAGCAGTACTTC	CASSTVAGTYEQYF
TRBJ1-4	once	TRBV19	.	TGTGCCAGTAGTTCGCTGGTGATACGTTTGGCAACTAATGAAAAACTGTTTTTT	CASSSLVIRLATNEKLFF
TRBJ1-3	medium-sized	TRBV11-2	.	TGTGCCAGCAGCCGAATGGGACTAGACGGAAACACCATATATTTT	CASSRMGLDGNTIYF
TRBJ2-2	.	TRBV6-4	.	TGTGCCAGCAGTGACGCTAGCGAGAACACCGGGGAGCTGTTTTTT	CASSDASENTGELFF
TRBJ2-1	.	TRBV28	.	TGTGCCAGCCGGGTACAGTCCTACAATGAGCAGTTCTTC	CASRVQSYNEQFF
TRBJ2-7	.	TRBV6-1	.	TGTGCCAGCACCCCGGGCGGTTCCTACGAGCAGTACTTC	CASTPGGSYEQYF
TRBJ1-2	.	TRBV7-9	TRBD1	TGTGCCAGCAGCCACACCGGGACAGGGAACTATGGCTACACCTTC	CASSHTGTGNYGYTF
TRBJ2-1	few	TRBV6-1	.	TGTGCCAGCAAAGTAGGGGCGTACAATGAGCAGTTCTTC	CASKVGAYNEQFF